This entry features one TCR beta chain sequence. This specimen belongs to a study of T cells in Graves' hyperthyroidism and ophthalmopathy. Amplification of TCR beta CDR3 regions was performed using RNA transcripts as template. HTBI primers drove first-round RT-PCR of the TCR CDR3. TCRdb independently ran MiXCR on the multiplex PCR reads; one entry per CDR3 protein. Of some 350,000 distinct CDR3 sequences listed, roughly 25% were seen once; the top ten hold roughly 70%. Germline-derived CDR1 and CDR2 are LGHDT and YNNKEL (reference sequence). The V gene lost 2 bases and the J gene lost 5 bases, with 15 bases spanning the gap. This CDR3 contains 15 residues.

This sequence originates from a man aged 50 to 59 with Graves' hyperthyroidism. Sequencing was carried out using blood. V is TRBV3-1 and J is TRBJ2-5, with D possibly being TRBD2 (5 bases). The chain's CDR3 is CASSQLLESGETQYF. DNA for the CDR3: TGTGCCAGCAGCCAATTACTAGAGAGTGGGGAGACCCAGTACTTC.